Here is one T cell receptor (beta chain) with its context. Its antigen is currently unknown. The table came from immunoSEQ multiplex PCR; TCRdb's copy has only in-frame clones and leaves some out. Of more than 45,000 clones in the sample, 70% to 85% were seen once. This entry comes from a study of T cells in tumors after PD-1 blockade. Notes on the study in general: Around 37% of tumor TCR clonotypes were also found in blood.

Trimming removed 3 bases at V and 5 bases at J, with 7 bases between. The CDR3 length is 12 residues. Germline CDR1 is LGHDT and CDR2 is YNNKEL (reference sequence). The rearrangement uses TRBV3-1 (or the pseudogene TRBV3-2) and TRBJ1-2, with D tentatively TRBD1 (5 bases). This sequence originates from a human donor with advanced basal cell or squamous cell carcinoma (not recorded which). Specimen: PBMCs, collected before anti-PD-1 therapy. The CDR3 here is CASSQGPYGYTF. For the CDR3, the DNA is TGTGCCAGCAGCCAGGGGCCGTATGGCTACACCTTC.